This TCR beta chain was captured by sequencing in a study of early T cells in non-severe SARS-CoV-2 infection. As for the study in general: Unpaired chains resulted from sequencing bulk RNA of unsorted whole blood.

This clonotype has only a few counts. As yet, its antigen is unknown. General study findings and limits: CD4 and private specificities were missed by VDJdb matching, which favored anti-spike CD8 responses.

Individual cDNA molecules each received unique molecular identifiers attached to them. TCRdb re-derived calls from the 5' RACE reads in MiXCR, one entry per CDR3 protein. The sample lists about 66,000 distinct CDR3 sequences, around 13% occurring once. The CDR3 is 14 residues long. V was pared by 5 bases and J by 3 bases, with 10 bases between. Germline-derived CDR1 and CDR2 are MNHEY and SVGEGT. This chain connects TRBV6-2 or TRBV6-3 to TRBJ1-4; D might be TRBD1 (6 bases). This sequence was found in an adult who was a healthcare worker with PCR-confirmed SARS-CoV-2 infection or an uninfected control (not recorded which). The sequenced sample consisted of whole blood. CDR3 in DNA: TGTGCCAGCAGTCGGACAGCCGCTAATGAAAAACTGTTTTTT. It translates to CASSRTAANEKLFF.